The source of this TCR beta chain is a study of glioma-infiltrating T cells. Findings and limits, study-wide: CDR3 overlap between tissue and blood was very small. Tissue-blood divergence was below expectation in non-neoplastic patients, above in gliomas.

The V end lost 7 bases, the J end lost 3 bases, and 12 bases lay between the germline ends. This CDR3 is 14 amino acids long. Germline CDR1 and CDR2: MDHEN and SYDVKM. Ten or more counts support this clonotype. What it binds is not known. Amplification of TCR alpha and beta CDR3 regions from RNA used iRepertoire nested multiplex PCR. Input was roughly 85-450 ng of tissue mRNA or PBMC total RNA. TCRdb independently ran MiXCR on the multiplex PCR reads; one entry per CDR3 protein. The data hold fewer than 200,000 distinct CDR3 sequences, with about 46% observed a single time. The sample consisted of glioma tissue, nonneoplastic brain tissue, or PBMCs (not recorded which). The clonotype was recovered from a human donor with low-grade glioma or glioblastoma, undergoing nonglioma brain surgery, or in good health (not recorded which). J is TRBJ1-4 and V is TRBV28; D might be TRBD1 (5 bases). CDR3: CASKNGGANEKLFF. For the CDR3, the DNA is TGTGCCAGCAAAAACGGGGGAGCTAATGAAAAACTGTTTTTT. Variable domain in full (rest from reference TRBV28 and TRBJ1-4): DVKVTQSSRYLVKRTGEKVFLECVQDMDHENMFWYRQDPGLGLRLIYFSYDVKMKEKGDIPEGYSVSREKKERFSLILESASTNQTSMYLCASKNGGANEKLFFGSGTQLSVL.